This T cell receptor beta chain was sequenced for a study of Graves' ophthalmopathy and Graves' hyperthyroidism. Amplification targeted the TCR beta CDR3 regions, with RNA transcripts as the source material. The first round was an RT-PCR with HTBI primers, and the second round was a multiplex PCR. One entry per CDR3 protein, called by TCRdb with MiXCR from the multiplex PCR reads. The repertoire consists of hundreds of thousands of distinct CDR3 sequences, with over 20% occurring once and the leading ten covering more than 2.5%. Per germline, CDR1 MNHEY and CDR2 SVGAGI. V was pared by 4 bases and J by 5 bases, with 4 bases of the junction left unmatched. The CDR3 totals 15 residues. Points on this clonotype: The antigen remains unidentified.

The term stable hyperthyroidism indicated an absence of ophthalmopathy within 18 months of follow-up. Overall study findings and caveats: The model's prediction of ophthalmopathy progression had 65% to 71% sensitivity and roughly 77% specificity.

V and J are TRBV6-5 and TRBJ1-4, with 10 bases identical to TRBD1. Sequenced sample: peripheral blood. The sequence came from a young woman with stable Graves' hyperthyroidism. The DNA of the CDR3 is TGTGCCAGCAGTTCCTCGGGACAGGGGAATGAAAAACTGTTTTTT. Translated, it gives CASSSSGQGNEKLFF.